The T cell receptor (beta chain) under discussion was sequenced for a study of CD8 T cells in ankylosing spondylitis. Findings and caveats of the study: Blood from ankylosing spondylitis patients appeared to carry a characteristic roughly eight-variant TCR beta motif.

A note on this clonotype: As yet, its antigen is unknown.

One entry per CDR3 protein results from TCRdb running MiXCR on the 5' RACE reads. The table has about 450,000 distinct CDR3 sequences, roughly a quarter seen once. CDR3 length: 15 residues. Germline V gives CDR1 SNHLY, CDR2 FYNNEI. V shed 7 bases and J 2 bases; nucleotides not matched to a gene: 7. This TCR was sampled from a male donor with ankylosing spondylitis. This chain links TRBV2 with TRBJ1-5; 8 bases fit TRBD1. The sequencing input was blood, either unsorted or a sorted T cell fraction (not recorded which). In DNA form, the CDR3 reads TGTGCCAGCAAGCTACAGGGGGAGGGCAATCAGCCCCAGCATTTT. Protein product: CASKLQGEGNQPQHF.